This entry describes one TCR beta chain. Its specificity is unknown. Per germline, CDR1 SEHNR and CDR2 FQNEAQ (reference sequence). V lost 6 bases and J lost 3, with 9 bases in between. This CDR3 region has 12 residues. This specimen belongs to a study of cytomegalovirus exposure and HLA in healthy donors. Study-wide context: It was reported in a later analysis that the same platform had been used for the 100 to 150 validation repertoires as for the roughly 670 first-cohort repertoires.

Clones were read by immunoSEQ multiplex PCR, and TCRdb kept only the in-frame ones, dropping some. This repertoire shows some 150,000 clones, approximately 90% found once; its top ten account for 2.5% to 3.5%. Study results and limitations: Subsequent analysis of the roughly 120 validation repertoires found a tendency for first-cohort TCR clusters to co-occur. While the bulk of TCR sequences proved rare, some public TCRs turned up in many donors. Overall, about 160 TCR beta chains were annotated as cytomegalovirus-associated.

The chain employs TRBV7-9 and TRBJ2-7, with a weak D call TRBD1 (6 bases). Input material: PBMCs. The receptor's source is a man between 18 and 29 years old in good health and CMV-seronegative. The CDR3 DNA follows: TGTGCCAGCAGTCAGGGACACTACGAGCAGTACGTC. Translated: CASSQGHYEQYV.